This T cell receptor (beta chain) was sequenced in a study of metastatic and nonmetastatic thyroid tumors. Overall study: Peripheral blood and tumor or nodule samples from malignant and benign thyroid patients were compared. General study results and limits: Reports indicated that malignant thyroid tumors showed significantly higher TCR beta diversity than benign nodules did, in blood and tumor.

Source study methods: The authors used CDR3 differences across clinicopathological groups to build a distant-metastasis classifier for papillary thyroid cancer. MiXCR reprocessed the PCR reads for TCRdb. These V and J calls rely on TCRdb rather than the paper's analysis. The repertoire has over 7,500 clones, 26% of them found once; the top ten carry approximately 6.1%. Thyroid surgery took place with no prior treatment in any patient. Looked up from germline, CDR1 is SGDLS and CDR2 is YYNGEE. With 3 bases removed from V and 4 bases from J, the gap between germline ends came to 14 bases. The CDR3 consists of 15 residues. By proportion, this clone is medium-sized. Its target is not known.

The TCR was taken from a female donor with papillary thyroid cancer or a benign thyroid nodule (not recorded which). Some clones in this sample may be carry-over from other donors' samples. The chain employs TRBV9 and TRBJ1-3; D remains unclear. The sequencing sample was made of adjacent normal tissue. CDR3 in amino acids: CASSDDWAEGNTIYF. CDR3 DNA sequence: TGTGCCAGCAGCGACGACTGGGCAGAAGGAAACACCATATATTTT.